Listed below are T cell receptor beta chains from one sample, sequenced in a study of cytotoxic CD8 clonotypes in ibrutinib-treated CLL. TCRdb keeps only in-frame clones here, not all; method: immunoSEQ multiplex PCR. The table has fewer than 400,000 clones, 67% seen once. The sequenced sample was PBMCs, obtained after 36 months of ibrutinib treatment. The source of these receptors is a human donor with chronic lymphocytic leukemia. Both conserved end residues are part of each CDR3. The D gene is left open where the match is weak. Clone size appears in some rows only: once, few, many, or a class for an expanded clone.

CDR3	DNA	V	D	size	length	J
CASSVKLTYEQYF	TGTGCCAGCAGCGTCAAGCTAACCTACGAGCAGTACTTC	TRBV9	NA	NA	13	TRBJ2-7
CASKRLAGAEDTQYF	TGCGCCAGCAAAAGACTAGCGGGAGCGGAAGATACGCAGTATTTT	TRBV5-1	TRBD2	NA	15	TRBJ2-3
CSVVLAESYEQYF	TGCAGCGTTGTATTAGCGGAGTCCTACGAGCAGTACTTC	TRBV29-1	NA	once	13	TRBJ2-7
CASSLAGRGSEKLFF	TGCGCCAGCAGCTTGGCCGGCAGGGGAAGTGAAAAACTGTTTTTT	TRBV5-1	NA	NA	15	TRBJ1-4
CASTLGGQPQHF	TGTGCCAGCACTTTAGGGGGTCAGCCCCAGCATTTT	TRBV7-9	NA	few	12	TRBJ1-5
CASSRVRGVSITDTQYF	TGTGCCAGTAGTCGGGTTAGGGGCGTTTCTATCACAGATACGCAGTATTTT	TRBV19	NA	NA	17	TRBJ2-3
CSATHEQYF	TGCAGTGCTACCCACGAGCAGTACTTC	TRBV20-1	NA	NA	9	TRBJ2-7
CASRQTLGQIVNYGYTF	TGCGCCAGCAGACAGACACTGGGACAGATAGTTAACTATGGCTACACCTTC	TRBV4-1	TRBD1	NA	17	TRBJ1-2
CSVGQGSTETQYF	TGCAGCGTTGGACAGGGGAGCACAGAGACCCAGTACTTC	TRBV29-1	TRBD1	NA	13	TRBJ2-5
CASSKYQETQYF	TGTGCCAGCAGCAAATACCAAGAGACCCAGTACTTC	TRBV7-6	NA	few	12	TRBJ2-5
CSVAGRLNTEAFF	TGCAGCGTAGCCGGCAGGTTGAACACTGAAGCTTTCTTT	TRBV29-1	NA	NA	13	TRBJ1-1
CASSPFLGTGGSGNTIYF	TGTGCCAGCAGCCCCTTTCTTGGGACAGGGGGGTCTGGAAACACCATATATTTT	TRBV11-2	TRBD1	NA	18	TRBJ1-3
CSADMGRADTQYF	TGCAGCGCCGACATGGGGCGCGCAGATACGCAGTATTTT	TRBV29-1	NA	once	13	TRBJ2-3
CSVGQGLHNEQFF	TGCAGCGTTGGTCAGGGACTTCACAATGAGCAGTTCTTC	TRBV29-1	NA	NA	13	TRBJ2-1
CASSLKGEAFF	TGTGCCAGCAGCTTGAAAGGTGAAGCTTTCTTT	TRBV5-5	NA	few	11	TRBJ1-1
CASSLSGTETQYF	TGCGCCAGCAGCTTGTCTGGGACTGAGACCCAGTACTTC	TRBV5-1	NA	NA	13	TRBJ2-5
CASGRGGTYEQYF	TGCGCCAGCGGTCGCGGGGGGACCTACGAGCAGTACTTC	TRBV10-2	TRBD2	NA	13	TRBJ2-7
CASSSRDYEQYF	TGTGCCAGCAGCTCCCGGGACTACGAGCAGTACTTC	TRBV7-9	NA	few	12	TRBJ2-7
CASGSSYNSPLHF	TGTGCCAGCGGCAGCTCCTATAATTCACCCCTCCACTTT	TRBV5-5	NA	NA	13	TRBJ1-6
CASLNYRLAGYTGELFF	TGTGCCAGTTTAAACTACAGACTAGCGGGATACACCGGGGAGCTGTTTTTT	TRBV28	TRBD2	NA	17	TRBJ2-2
CASSQEHRLNYGYTF	TGCGCCAGCAGCCAAGAGCACCGCCTTAACTATGGCTACACCTTC	TRBV4-1	NA	NA	15	TRBJ1-2
CASMPLAGRYEQYF	TGTGCCAGCATGCCCCTAGCGGGCCGGTACGAGCAGTACTTC	TRBV27	TRBD2	NA	14	TRBJ2-7
CASSQEGGSGDYGYTF	TGCGCCAGCAGTCAAGAGGGAGGGTCGGGTGACTATGGCTACACCTTC	TRBV23-1	NA	NA	16	TRBJ1-2
CASSPPGQGYYEQYF	TGTGCCAGCAGCCCGCCGGGACAGGGATACTACGAGCAGTACTTC	TRBV25-1	TRBD1	NA	15	TRBJ2-7
CASSTGGLYTGELFF	TGTGCCAGCAGTACAGGGGGCCTCTACACCGGGGAGCTGTTTTTT	TRBV28	TRBD1	NA	15	TRBJ2-2
CASSLNSPADTQYF	TGCGCCAGCAGCTTAAACAGCCCCGCAGATACGCAGTATTTT	TRBV5-1	NA	NA	14	TRBJ2-3
CASSLEAAGTEEQYF	TGTGCCAGCAGCTTAGAGGCGGCGGGGACGGAGGAGCAGTACTTC	TRBV7-2	NA	NA	15	TRBJ2-7
CASSDETGPSEQYF	TGCGCCAGCAGTGACGAGACAGGACCCTCCGAGCAGTACTTC	TRBV10-1	NA	NA	14	TRBJ2-7
CASSRRDRGGETQYF	TGTGCCAGCAGCCGCCGGGACAGGGGGGGGGAGACCCAGTACTTC	TRBV5-4	TRBD1	once	15	TRBJ2-5
CASAPLGTTNYGYTF	TGTGCTAGTGCACCGCTGGGGACAACTAACTATGGCTACACCTTC	TRBV12-5	NA	NA	15	TRBJ1-2
CASSLGLYYEQYF	TGTGCCAGCAGCTTAGGACTGTACTACGAGCAGTACTTC	TRBV11-2	NA	NA	13	TRBJ2-7
CASSWTGADEQYF	TGCGCCAGCAGCTGGACCGGGGCGGATGAGCAGTACTTC	TRBV5-1	NA	NA	13	TRBJ2-7
CASSSLTRGTLELRGELFF	TGTGCCAGCAGCTCCCTAACGAGGGGGACGCTGGAGCTACGAGGGGAGCTGTTTTTT	TRBV7-9	NA	NA	19	TRBJ2-2
CASSHATSYNEQFF	TGTGCCAGCAGCCACGCGACCTCCTACAATGAGCAGTTCTTC	TRBV13	NA	NA	14	TRBJ2-1
CASSTSVEGVRETQYF	TGTGCCAGCAGTACCTCCGTAGAGGGAGTACGGGAGACCCAGTACTTC	TRBV28	NA	NA	16	TRBJ2-5
CASSMTDLTDTQYF	TGCGCCAGCAGCATGACAGACCTCACAGATACGCAGTATTTT	TRBV5-1	NA	NA	14	TRBJ2-3
CASSLVQETQYF	TGTGCCAGCAGCTTAGTACAAGAGACCCAGTACTTC	TRBV7-8	NA	NA	12	TRBJ2-5
CSVERDRGGETQYF	TGCAGCGTCGAAAGGGACAGGGGGGGGGAGACCCAGTACTTC	TRBV29-1	TRBD1	NA	14	TRBJ2-5
CASSQAGTVAGELFF	TGCGCCAGCAGCCAAGCTGGAACAGTAGCCGGGGAGCTGTTTTTT	TRBV4-3	NA	NA	15	TRBJ2-2
CSTDRVVHYGYTF	TGCAGCACTGACAGGGTGGTGCACTATGGCTACACCTTC	TRBV29-1	TRBD1	NA	13	TRBJ1-2
CASSSGTHTHSTGEQYF	TGCGCCAGCAGCTCCGGGACACATACCCACTCTACAGGCGAGCAGTACTTC	TRBV5-1	NA	NA	17	TRBJ2-7
CASSLYPSGESYEQYF	TGCGCCAGCAGCTTATACCCTAGCGGTGAGTCCTACGAGCAGTACTTC	TRBV5-1	TRBD2	NA	16	TRBJ2-7
CASSSRDWARETQYF	TGTGCCAGCAGCTCCAGGGACTGGGCCAGGGAGACCCAGTACTTC	TRBV7-9	NA	NA	15	TRBJ2-5
CASSFRWVSSYEQYF	TGTGCCAGCAGCTTTCGATGGGTCTCCTCCTACGAGCAGTACTTC	TRBV11-2	NA	NA	15	TRBJ2-7
CASSRDSFYGYTF	TGTGCCAGCTCACGGGACAGTTTCTATGGCTACACCTTC	TRBV18	TRBD1	NA	13	TRBJ1-2
CATRILGHYNEQFF	TGCGCCACCCGTATTTTGGGGCACTACAATGAGCAGTTCTTC	TRBV5-1	NA	once	14	TRBJ2-1
CASSRDLRPGGNYGYTF	TGTGCCAGCAGCCGGGACTTACGGCCTGGGGGAAACTATGGCTACACCTTC	TRBV28	NA	NA	17	TRBJ1-2
CSAGTGGMNTEAFF	TGCAGCGCCGGGACAGGGGGCATGAACACTGAAGCTTTCTTT	TRBV29-1	TRBD1	NA	14	TRBJ1-1
CASSEAVGTTDEAFF	TGTGCCAGCAGTGAAGCGGTCGGGACAACTGATGAAGCTTTCTTT	TRBV6-1	NA	once	15	TRBJ1-1
CASSPGLAGVREQYF	TGCGCCAGCAGCCCAGGACTAGCGGGAGTGCGGGAGCAGTACTTC	TRBV5-1	TRBD2	few	15	TRBJ2-7
CASSPKGGETQYF	TGTGCCAGCTCACCGAAGGGGGGAGAGACCCAGTACTTC	TRBV18	NA	NA	13	TRBJ2-5
CASSPARTAYGYTF	TGTGCCAGCTCACCCGCCAGGACAGCTTATGGCTACACCTTC	TRBV18	NA	once	14	TRBJ1-2
CAISDTTGGYGYTF	TGTGCCATCAGTGATACGACAGGGGGCTATGGCTACACCTTC	TRBV10-3	TRBD1	NA	14	TRBJ1-2
CASSLEAYYEQYF	TGTGCCAGCAGCTTAGAAGCGTACTACGAGCAGTACTTC	TRBV7-9	NA	few	13	TRBJ2-7
CSALNSDEAFF	TGCAGTGCCCTTAATTCCGATGAAGCTTTCTTT	TRBV20-1	NA	few	11	TRBJ1-1
CASSITPPLAGRRDTQYF	TGTGCCAGTAGTATAACCCCTCCACTAGCGGGAAGAAGGGATACGCAGTATTTT	TRBV19	TRBD2	NA	18	TRBJ2-3
CASSPVGTGEVLRGYGYTF	TGTGCCAGCTCACCAGTAGGAACAGGGGAGGTGCTGCGGGGCTATGGCTACACCTTC	TRBV18	TRBD1	NA	19	TRBJ1-2
CASSQGVGGGGAAGELFF	TGTGCCAGCAGCCAAGGAGTGGGCGGCGGGGGGGCGGCCGGGGAGCTGTTTTTT	TRBV4-2	TRBD2	NA	18	TRBJ2-2
CATKRGAHEKLFF	TGTGCCACGAAAAGGGGGGCGCACGAAAAACTGTTTTTT	TRBV19	NA	NA	13	TRBJ1-4
CASSRKSLAATDTQYF	TGTGCCAGCAGCCGAAAATCACTAGCGGCCACAGATACGCAGTATTTT	TRBV7-2	TRBD2	NA	16	TRBJ2-3